This record looks at one T cell receptor (beta chain) sequence and its context. The clone's antigen remains unknown. Base quality data are lacking; no much larger clone is found one base away. V lost 4 bases and J lost 9 bases; the stretch between them is 20 bases long. The germline V gene gives CDR1 as SGHRS and CDR2 as YFSETQ. Its CDR3 holds 15 amino acids, cysteine through phenylalanine. The DNA shown is the 45-base CDR3, in frame from base 1. TCRbeta CDR3 regions were amplified from genomic DNA using the immunoSEQ Assay, a bias-controlled multiplex PCR. Regarding the original processing steps: Within the assay, amplification of reference gene primers was used to estimate how many nucleated cells each sample contained. Sequence reads were collapsed and filtered to measure the absolute abundance of every unique TCRbeta CDR3 rearrangement. For each sample, productive Simpson clonality was calculated as the square root of Simpson's diversity index across productive rearrangements. Here the immuneACCESS table is served through TCRdb, limited to in-frame sequences with V and J called. Missing clones are a known gap in these copies; in checked studies unresolved V genes cover under half, and the rest lacks a known reason. V and J calls and clone size are those listed in that table; D and trimming were worked out from the DNA. Recorded for this sample are fewer than 300,000 clones; 88% of them occurred a single time. The top ten clonotypes cover 0.99% of the sample.

A second Seattle source provided samples from volunteer blood donors who had recovered from COVID-19. Each collaborating institution followed its own protocols to collect whole blood in K2EDTA tubes. For TCRbeta analysis, collaborators shipped samples as frozen whole blood, isolated PBMCs, or DNA extracted from either of those sample types. These data originate in a study of blood T cell repertoires in COVID-19 (TCRdb year 2020). Concerning the study at large: Collaborator samples came from the United States, Italy and Spain and covered acute and convalescent phases of COVID-19. The prospective study material was composed of cDNA or gDNA derived from T cells, B-cell-depleted T cells, or PBMCs. Subjects who had been exposed to COVID-19, were actively infected with it, or had recovered from it provided the deeply sampled blood TCRbeta repertoires that made up the dataset. The repertoires were made available in a free public database intended to serve as a resource for research on the immune response to SARS-CoV-2. The samples were drawn from two sources: the first 160 participants of the ongoing ImmuneRACE study, and some 1,300 subjects contributed by 6 global collaborators. The sample metadata nearly always contained a de-identified subject ID, COVID-19 status, age in years and sex. Where available, HLA class I and class II types were taken from metadata supplied by the sample provider and were not determined by assay-based typing.

Overall study results and their limits: Clinical and demographic metadata were provided uncurated, with the amount varying by source and participant.

The chain links TRBV5-1 with TRBJ2-1; matching of 6 bases hints at TRBD1 as the D gene. Sequenced: peripheral blood. This sequence was found in a woman aged 40 to 55 who had recovered from COVID-19. The CDR3 in this case is CASSPRGGEYGEQFF. The nucleotide sequence reads as follows: TGCGCCAGCAGCCCCCGAGGGGGAGAGTACGGTGAGCAGTTCTTC.